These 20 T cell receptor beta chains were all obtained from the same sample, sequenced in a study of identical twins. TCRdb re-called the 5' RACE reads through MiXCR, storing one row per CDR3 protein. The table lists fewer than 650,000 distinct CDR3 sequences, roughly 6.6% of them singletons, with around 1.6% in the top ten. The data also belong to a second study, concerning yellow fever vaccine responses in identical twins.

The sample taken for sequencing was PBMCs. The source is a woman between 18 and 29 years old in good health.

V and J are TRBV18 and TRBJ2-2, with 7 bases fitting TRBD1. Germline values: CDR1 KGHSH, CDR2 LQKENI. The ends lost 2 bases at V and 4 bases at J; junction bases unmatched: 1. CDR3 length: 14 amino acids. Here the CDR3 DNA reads TGTGCCAGCTCACCAAACAGGGGCACCGGGGAGCTGTTTTTT. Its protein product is CASSPNRGTGELFF. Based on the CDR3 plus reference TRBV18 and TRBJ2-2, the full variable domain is NAGVMQNPRHLVRRRGQEARLRCSPMKGHSHVYWYRQLPEEGLKFMVYLQKENIIDESGMPKERFSAEFPKEGPSILRIQQVVRGDSAAYFCASSPNRGTGELFFGEGSRLTVL.

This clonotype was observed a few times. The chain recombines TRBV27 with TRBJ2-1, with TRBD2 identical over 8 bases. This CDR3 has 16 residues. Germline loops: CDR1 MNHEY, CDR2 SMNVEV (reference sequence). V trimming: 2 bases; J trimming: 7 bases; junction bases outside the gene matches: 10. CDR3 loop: CASSLIPGGPFNEQFF. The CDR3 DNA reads TGTGCCAGCAGTTTAATCCCGGGAGGGCCCTTTAATGAGCAGTTCTTC.

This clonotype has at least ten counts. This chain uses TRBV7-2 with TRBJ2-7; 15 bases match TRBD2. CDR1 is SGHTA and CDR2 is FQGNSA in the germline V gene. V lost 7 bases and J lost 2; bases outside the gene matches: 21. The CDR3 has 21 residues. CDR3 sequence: CASTHLVLPGTSGRYAYEQYF. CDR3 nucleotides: TGTGCCAGCACCCACCTCGTTCTCCCCGGGACTAGCGGGAGGTATGCCTACGAGCAGTACTTC.

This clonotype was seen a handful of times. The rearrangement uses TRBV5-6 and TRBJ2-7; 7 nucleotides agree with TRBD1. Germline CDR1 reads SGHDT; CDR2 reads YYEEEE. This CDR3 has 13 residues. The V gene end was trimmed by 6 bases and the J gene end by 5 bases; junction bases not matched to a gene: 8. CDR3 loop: CASTLDRTHEQYF. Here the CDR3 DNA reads TGTGCCAGCACCCTGGACAGGACACACGAGCAGTACTTC.

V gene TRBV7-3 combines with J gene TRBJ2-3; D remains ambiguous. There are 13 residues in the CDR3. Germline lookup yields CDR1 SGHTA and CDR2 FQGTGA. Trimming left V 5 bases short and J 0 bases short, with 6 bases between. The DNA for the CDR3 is TGTGCCAGCAGCACAGTAAGCACAGATACGCAGTATTTT. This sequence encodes CASSTVSTDTQYF.

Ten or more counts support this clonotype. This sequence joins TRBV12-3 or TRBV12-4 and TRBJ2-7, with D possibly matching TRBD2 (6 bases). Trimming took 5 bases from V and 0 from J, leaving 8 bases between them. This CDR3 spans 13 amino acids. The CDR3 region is CASSGGNSYEQYF. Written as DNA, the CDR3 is TGTGCCAGCAGTGGCGGGAACTCCTACGAGCAGTACTTC.

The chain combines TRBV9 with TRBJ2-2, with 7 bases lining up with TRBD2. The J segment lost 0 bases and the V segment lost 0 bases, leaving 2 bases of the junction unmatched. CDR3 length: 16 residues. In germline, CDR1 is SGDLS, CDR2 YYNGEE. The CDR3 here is CASSVDGGANTGELFF. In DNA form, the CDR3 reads TGTGCCAGCAGCGTAGATGGGGGGGCGAACACCGGGGAGCTGTTTTTT.

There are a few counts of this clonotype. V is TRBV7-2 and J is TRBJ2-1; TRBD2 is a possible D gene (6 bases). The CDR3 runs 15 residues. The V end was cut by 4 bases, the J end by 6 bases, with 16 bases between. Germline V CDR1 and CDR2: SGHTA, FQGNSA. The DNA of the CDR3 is TGTGCCAGCAGCTATCCGCAGGCGGGGATCAATGAGCAGTTCTTC. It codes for CASSYPQAGINEQFF. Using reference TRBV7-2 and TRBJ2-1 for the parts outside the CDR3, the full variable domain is GAGVSQSPSNKVTEKGKDVELRCDPISGHTALYWYRQSLGQGLEFLIYFQGNSAPDKSGLPSDRFSAERTGGSVSTLTIQRTQQEDSAVYLCASSYPQAGINEQFFGPGTRLTVL.

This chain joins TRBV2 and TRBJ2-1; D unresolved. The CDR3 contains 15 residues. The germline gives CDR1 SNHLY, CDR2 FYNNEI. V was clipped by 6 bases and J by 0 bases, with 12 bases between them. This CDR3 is CASRGWVFSYNEQFF. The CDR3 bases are TGTGCCAGCAGGGGGTGGGTGTTCTCCTACAATGAGCAGTTCTTC.

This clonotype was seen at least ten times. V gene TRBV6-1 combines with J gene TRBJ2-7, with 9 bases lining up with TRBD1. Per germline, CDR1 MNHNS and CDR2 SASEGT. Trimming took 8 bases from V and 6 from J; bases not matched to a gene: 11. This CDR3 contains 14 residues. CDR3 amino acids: CASWDRDRVGEQYF. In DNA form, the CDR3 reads TGTGCCAGCTGGGACCGGGACAGGGTCGGCGAGCAGTACTTC.

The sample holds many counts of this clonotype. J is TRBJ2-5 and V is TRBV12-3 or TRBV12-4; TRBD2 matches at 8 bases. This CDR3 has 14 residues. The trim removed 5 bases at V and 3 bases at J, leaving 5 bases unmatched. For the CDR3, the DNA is TGTGCCAGCAGTGGGGCGGGAGGTAAAGAGACCCAGTACTTC. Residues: CASSGAGGKETQYF.

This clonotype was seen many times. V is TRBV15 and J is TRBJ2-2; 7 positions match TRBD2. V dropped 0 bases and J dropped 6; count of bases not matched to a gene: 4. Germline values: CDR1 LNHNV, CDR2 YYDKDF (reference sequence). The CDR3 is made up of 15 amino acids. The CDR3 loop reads CATSRDRTRAGELFF. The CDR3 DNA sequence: TGTGCCACCAGCAGAGATCGGACTAGGGCCGGGGAGCTGTTTTTT.

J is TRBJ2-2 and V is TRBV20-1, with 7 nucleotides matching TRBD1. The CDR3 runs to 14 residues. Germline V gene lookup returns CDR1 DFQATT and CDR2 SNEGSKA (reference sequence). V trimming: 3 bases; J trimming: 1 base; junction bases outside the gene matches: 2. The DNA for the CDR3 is TGCAGTGCTAGGGGGACAGTGAACACCGGGGAGCTGTTTTTT. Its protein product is CSARGTVNTGELFF.

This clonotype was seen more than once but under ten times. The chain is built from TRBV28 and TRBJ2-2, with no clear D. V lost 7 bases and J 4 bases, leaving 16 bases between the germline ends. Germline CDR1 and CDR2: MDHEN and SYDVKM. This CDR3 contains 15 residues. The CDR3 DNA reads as TGTGCCAGCACCCTCCAGAGAAGCACCACCGGGGAGCTGTTTTTT. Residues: CASTLQRSTTGELFF.

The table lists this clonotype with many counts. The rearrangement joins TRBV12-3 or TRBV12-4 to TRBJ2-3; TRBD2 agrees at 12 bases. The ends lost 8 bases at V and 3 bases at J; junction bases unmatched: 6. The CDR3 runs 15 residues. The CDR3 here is CASGTGTSGTDTQYF. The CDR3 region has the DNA TGTGCCAGCGGAACCGGGACTAGCGGGACAGATACGCAGTATTTT.

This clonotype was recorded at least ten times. The DNA of the CDR3 is TGTGCCAGCAGCACACAGGCGAGGAACACTGAAGCTTTCTTT. Translated: CASSTQARNTEAFF. The chain couples TRBV9 to TRBJ1-1; D is perhaps TRBD1 (5 bases). The ends were cut back, 4 bases at V and 1 base at J, with 11 bases in the middle. CDR1 SGDLS and CDR2 YYNGEE come from the germline V gene. The CDR3 runs to 14 residues.

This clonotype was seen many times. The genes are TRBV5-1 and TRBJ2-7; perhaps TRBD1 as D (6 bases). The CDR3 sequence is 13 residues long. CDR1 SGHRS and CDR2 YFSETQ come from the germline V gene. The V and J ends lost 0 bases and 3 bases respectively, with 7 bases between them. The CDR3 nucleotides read TGCGCCAGCAGCTTGGACAGGGACTACGAGCAGTACTTC. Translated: CASSLDRDYEQYF.

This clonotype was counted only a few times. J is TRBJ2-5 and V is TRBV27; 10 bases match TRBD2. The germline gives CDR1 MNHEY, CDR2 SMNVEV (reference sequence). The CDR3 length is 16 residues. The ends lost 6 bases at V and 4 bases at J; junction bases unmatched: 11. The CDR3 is CASRGLAGVRGETQYF. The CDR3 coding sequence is TGTGCCAGCAGGGGCCTAGCGGGAGTTCGGGGAGAGACCCAGTACTTC.

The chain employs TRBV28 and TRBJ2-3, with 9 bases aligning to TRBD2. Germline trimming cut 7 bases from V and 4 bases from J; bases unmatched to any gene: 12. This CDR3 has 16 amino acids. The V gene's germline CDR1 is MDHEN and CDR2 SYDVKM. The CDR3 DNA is TGTGCCAGCACTCATAGCGGGAGAAGGGGAGCAGATACGCAGTATTTT. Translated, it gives CASTHSGRRGADTQYF.

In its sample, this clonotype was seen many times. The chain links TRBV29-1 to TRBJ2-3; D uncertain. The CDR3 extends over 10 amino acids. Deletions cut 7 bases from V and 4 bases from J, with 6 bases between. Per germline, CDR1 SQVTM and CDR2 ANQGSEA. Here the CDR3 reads CSAVADTQYF. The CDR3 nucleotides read TGCAGCGCTGTAGCAGATACGCAGTATTTT.